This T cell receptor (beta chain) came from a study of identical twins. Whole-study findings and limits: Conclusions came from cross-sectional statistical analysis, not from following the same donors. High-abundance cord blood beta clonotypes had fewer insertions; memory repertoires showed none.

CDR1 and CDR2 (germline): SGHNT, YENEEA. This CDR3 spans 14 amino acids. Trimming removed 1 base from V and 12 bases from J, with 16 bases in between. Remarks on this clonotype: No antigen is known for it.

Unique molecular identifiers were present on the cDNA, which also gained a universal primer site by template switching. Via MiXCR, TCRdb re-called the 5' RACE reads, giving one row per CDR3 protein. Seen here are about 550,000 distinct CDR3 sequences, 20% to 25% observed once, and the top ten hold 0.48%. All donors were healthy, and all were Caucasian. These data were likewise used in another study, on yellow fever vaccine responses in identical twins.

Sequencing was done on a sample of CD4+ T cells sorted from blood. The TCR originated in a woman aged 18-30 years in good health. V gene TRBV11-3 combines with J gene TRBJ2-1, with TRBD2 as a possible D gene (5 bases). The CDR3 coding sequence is TGTGCCAGCAGCTTAGTAAAGGTGTCGGGGTGGCAGTTCTTC. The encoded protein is CASSLVKVSGWQFF.